A single sample gave rise to the 28 T cell receptor beta chains below, sequenced in a study of OX40 agonist ivuxolimab in advanced cancers. Library preparation was by the immunoSEQ multiplex PCR assay. Here the immuneACCESS table is served through TCRdb, limited to in-frame sequences with V and J called. Missing clones are a known gap in these copies; in checked studies unresolved V genes cover under half, and the rest lacks a known reason. The sample profile shows some 80,000 clones; roughly 90% of them were found once. The biggest ten clones account for roughly 8.6% of the sample. The source was CD4+ or CD8+ T cells sorted from blood, collected in a trial of the OX40 agonist ivuxolimab. These receptors were obtained from an adult with an advanced solid tumor such as melanoma, head and neck, liver or kidney cancer.

The rearrangement uses TRBV29-1 and TRBJ1-1, with D perhaps matching TRBD1 (6 bases). V lost 5 bases and J lost 4, with 8 bases in between. Germline CDR1 reads SQVTM; CDR2 reads ANQGSEA. This CDR3 has 11 amino acids. CDR3 DNA sequence: TGCAGCGTTCGGACAGCCACTGAAGCTTTCTTT. Translated, it gives CSVRTATEAFF.

This rearrangement joins TRBV5-1 to TRBJ2-1; 8 bases map to TRBD2. The CDR3 has 15 amino acids. The germline V gene encodes CDR1 SGHRS and CDR2 YFSETQ. V shed 0 bases and J 4 bases; nucleotides not matched to a gene: 3. CDR3 nucleotides: TGCGCCAGCAGCTTGGATTCGGGAGGGTACAATGAGCAGTTCTTC. Its translation is CASSLDSGGYNEQFF. Full variable domain (outside the CDR3, taken from reference TRBV5-1 and TRBJ2-1): KAGVTQTPRYLIKTRGQQVTLSCSPISGHRSVSWYQQTPGQGLQFLFEYFSETQRNKGNFPGRFSGRQFSNSRSEMNVSTLELGDSALYLCASSLDSGGYNEQFFGPGTRLTVL.

Here the CDR3 DNA reads TGCGCCAGCAGCTCTGACGAAGGGACAGGGTACGAGCAGTACTTC. Translating it yields CASSSDEGTGYEQYF. This chain joins TRBV4-1 and TRBJ2-7; 9 bases are a match to TRBD1. This CDR3 region has 15 residues. Germline V gives CDR1 MGHRA, CDR2 YSYEKL. V lost 5 bases, J lost 4 bases, and 9 bases stayed unmatched.

The count of this clone is one. This sequence joins TRBV14 and TRBJ1-4; a possible D gene is TRBD1 (5 bases). V was clipped by 1 base and J by 4 bases, with 13 bases between them. The CDR3 is 16 residues long. CDR1 is SGHDN, CDR2 FVKESK, per germline. In DNA, the CDR3 is TGTGCCAGCAGCCAAGTATACGGGGCCGGTAATGAAAAACTGTTTTTT. Protein sequence: CASSQVYGAGNEKLFF. Combining the CDR3 with reference TRBV14 and TRBJ1-4 gives the whole variable domain EAGVTQFPSHSVIEKGQTVTLRCDPISGHDNLYWYRRVMGKEIKFLLHFVKESKQDESGMPNNRFLAERTGGTYSTLKVQPAELEDSGVYFCASSQVYGAGNEKLFFGSGTQLSVL.

The genes are TRBV4-3 and TRBJ1-3; D possibly corresponds to TRBD1 (5 bases). Trimming pared 0 bases from V and 0 bases from J, leaving 12 bases between. The length of the CDR3 is 17 residues. Looked up from germline, CDR1 is LGHNA and CDR2 is YSLEER. CDR3 sequence reads: CASSQDPGPHSGNTIYF. CDR3 nucleotides: TGCGCCAGCAGCCAAGATCCGGGGCCCCACTCTGGAAACACCATATATTTT.

The chain has TRBV7-8 and TRBJ2-3, with D possibly TRBD1 on 6 matching bases. The CDR3 is 16 residues long. CDR1 SGHVS and CDR2 FQNEAQ come from the germline V gene. V was shortened by 5 bases and J by 4 bases, with 19 bases between the two germline ends. As DNA, the CDR3 is TGTGCCAGCAGCGCCCGAACAGGGCAACAGGCAGATACGCAGTATTTT. The encoded protein is CASSARTGQQADTQYF.

The genes are TRBV4-3 and TRBJ2-3; no firm D call. The CDR3 consists of 14 residues. Looked up from germline, CDR1 is LGHNA and CDR2 is YSLEER. V lost 4 bases and J lost 2, with 10 bases in between. CDR3 sequence (DNA): TGCGCCAGCAGCCCCCAGAGGCCCACAGATACGCAGTATTTT. Protein product: CASSPQRPTDTQYF.

The V and J genes are TRBV6-4 and TRBJ2-1; D is unclear. Trimming took off 2 bases at V and 10 bases at J, with 6 bases between the two ends. Germline V gene sequence: CDR1 MRHNA, CDR2 SNTAGT. This CDR3 spans 11 amino acids. Here the CDR3 DNA reads TGTGCCAGCAGTGACGGTGGAGAGCAGTTCTTC. Its translation: CASSDGGEQFF.

Comments on this clone: The same CDR3 also results from other DNA sequences found in this sample. The rearrangement links TRBV19 to TRBJ1-1, with no clear D. Germline-derived CDR1 and CDR2 are LNHDA and SQIVND (reference sequence). This CDR3 is built from 14 residues. V was trimmed by 3 bases and J by 1 base, leaving 9 bases between them. The DNA for the CDR3 is TGTGCCAGTAGTATTGGGCAAGGGAACACTGAAGCTTTCTTT. This sequence encodes CASSIGQGNTEAFF.

The rearrangement joins TRBV7-3 to TRBJ2-1; D uncertain. CDR1 SGHTA and CDR2 FQGTGA come from the germline V gene. This CDR3 contains 14 residues. The V gene lost 3 bases and the J gene lost 8 bases, with 14 bases spanning the gap. CDR3 bases: TGTGCCAGCAGCTTCGGACCCCCGTCAGATGAGCAGTTCTTC. It translates to CASSFGPPSDEQFF. Full variable domain (missing parts from reference TRBV7-3 and TRBJ2-1): GAGVSQTPSNKVTEKGKYVELRCDPISGHTALYWYRQSLGQGPEFLIYFQGTGAADDSGLPNDRFFAVRPEGSVSTLKIQRTERGDSAVYLCASSFGPPSDEQFFGPGTRLTVL.

The chain links TRBV4-3 to TRBJ2-3; D is unclear. V was trimmed by 3 bases and J by 2 bases, leaving 6 bases between them. The CDR3 consists of 13 residues. Germline values: CDR1 LGHNA, CDR2 YSLEER. This chain's CDR3 is CASSHLDTDTQYF. The CDR3 bases are TGCGCCAGCAGCCACCTTGACACAGATACGCAGTATTTT.

A single count supports this clone. This CDR3 is CASSLEQGDADTEAFF. The CDR3 region has the DNA TGTGCCAGCAGCTTAGAGCAGGGAGACGCGGACACTGAAGCTTTCTTT. J is TRBJ1-1 and V is TRBV11-2, with D tentatively TRBD1 (5 bases). CDR1 and CDR2 (germline): SGHAT, FQNNGV. This CDR3 has 16 residues. Trimming took 0 bases from V and 3 from J, leaving 14 bases between them.

The chain is built from TRBV4-2 and TRBJ2-7; 12 bases align to TRBD1. The J segment lost 5 bases and the V segment lost 3 bases, leaving 8 bases of the junction unmatched. The germline V gene encodes CDR1 LGHNA and CDR2 YNFKEQ. The CDR3 is 16 residues long. In DNA, the CDR3 is TGTGCCAGCAGCCAGGATCGGGACAGGGGGCTCCACGAGCAGTACTTC. Its protein is CASSQDRDRGLHEQYF.

The genes are TRBV7-6 and TRBJ2-5, with 7 bases aligning to TRBD1. This CDR3 contains 12 residues. V lost 5 bases to trimming and J lost 3 bases; unmatched junction nucleotides: 0. Germline V gene lookup returns CDR1 SGHVS and CDR2 FNYEAQ. CDR3 amino acids: CASSQGEETQYF. The DNA of the CDR3 is TGTGCCAGCAGCCAGGGGGAAGAGACCCAGTACTTC.

The J gene is TRBJ1-2, the V gene TRBV7-9; D is uncertain. The V end lost 1 base, the J end lost 3 bases, and 9 bases lay between the germline ends. The CDR3 consists of 14 residues. Germline-derived CDR1 and CDR2 are SEHNR and FQNEAQ (reference sequence). DNA of the CDR3: TGTGCCAGCAGCTTAGTAGCCACAGACTATGGCTACACCTTC. This gives the protein CASSLVATDYGYTF.

This sequence joins TRBV18 and TRBJ2-7; TRBD1 is a possible D gene (5 bases). The germline V gene has CDR1 KGHSH and CDR2 LQKENI. V lost 4 bases, J lost 4 bases, and 11 bases lay in between. This CDR3 spans 13 amino acids. The CDR3 spells CASSQPQGYEQYF. DNA for the CDR3: TGTGCCAGCTCACAACCCCAGGGTTACGAGCAGTACTTC.

V and J are TRBV18 and TRBJ2-3; D not resolved. CDR3 length: 15 amino acids. Trimming pared 4 bases from V and 0 bases from J, leaving 11 bases between. CDR1 is KGHSH, CDR2 LQKENI, per germline. CDR3 nucleotide sequence: TGTGCCAGCTCACTGCCAGTCGCTAGCACAGATACGCAGTATTTT. This gives the protein CASSLPVASTDTQYF.

This sequence joins TRBV29-1 and TRBJ2-2, with 9 nucleotides matching TRBD2. Germline-derived CDR1 and CDR2 are SQVTM and ANQGSEA. The CDR3 is made up of 12 amino acids. V lost 7 bases to trimming and J lost 6 bases; unmatched junction nucleotides: 3. The CDR3 coding sequence is TGCAGCGCCCCTAGCGGGGCCGGGGAGCTGTTTTTT. Its translation: CSAPSGAGELFF.

The chain links TRBV13 to TRBJ2-1; unclear D gene. Trimming left V 1 base short and J 2 bases short, with 6 bases between. Germline lookup yields CDR1 PRHDT and CDR2 FYEKMQ (reference sequence). The CDR3 extends over 14 amino acids. This CDR3 is CASSLEATYNEQFF. In DNA form, the CDR3 reads TGTGCCAGCAGCTTAGAAGCGACCTACAATGAGCAGTTCTTC.

The genes are TRBV11-2 and TRBJ1-4; no firm D call. The CDR3 covers 15 residues. Trimming stripped 1 base from V and 6 bases from J, with 12 bases between. Germline V CDR1 and CDR2: SGHAT, FQNNGV. In nucleotides, the CDR3 is TGTGCCAGCAGCTTAGGTTACGAGGGTCATGAAAAACTGTTTTTT. Its translation: CASSLGYEGHEKLFF.

In nucleotides, the CDR3 is TGTGCCAGCAGCCTGGGACTAGCGGGGGTGGAGACCCAGTACTTC. Translating gives CASSLGLAGVETQYF. This chain connects TRBV2 to TRBJ2-5; 14 bases fit TRBD2. Germline loops: CDR1 SNHLY, CDR2 FYNNEI. Trimming cost V 6 bases and J 5 bases; bases outside gene matches: 5. This CDR3 spans 15 amino acids.

This chain uses TRBV15 with TRBJ1-2; D unresolved. Germline values: CDR1 LNHNV, CDR2 YYDKDF (reference sequence). This CDR3 contains 16 residues. V dropped 5 bases and J dropped 3 bases, with 19 bases sitting between them. In DNA, the CDR3 is TGTGCCACCAGCTCGGGTAGGGAATTTAGTTACTATGGCTACACCTTC. Its translation: CATSSGREFSYYGYTF.

This clone was counted a single time. DNA of the CDR3: TGTGCCAGCAGTTACTTGGAAGGGGCGAACACTGAAGCTTTCTTT. Translation gives CASSYLEGANTEAFF. The chain links TRBV6-5 to TRBJ1-1, with D possibly matching TRBD1 (5 bases). CDR1 is MNHEY, CDR2 SVGAGI, per germline. Between the trimmed V and J ends, which lost 1 base and 1 base, there was a span of 10 bases. This CDR3 comprises 15 residues.

The chain employs TRBV29-1 and TRBJ2-6; perhaps TRBD1 as D (6 bases). From germline, CDR1 is SQVTM and CDR2 ANQGSEA. V was clipped by 4 bases and J by 0 bases, with 10 bases between them. The CDR3 is 15 residues long. The DNA of the CDR3 is TGCAGCGTTGGGCAGGGGAGCTCTGGGGCCAACGTCCTGACTTTC. It specifies CSVGQGSSGANVLTF.

V and J are TRBV6-5 and TRBJ2-2; the D gene could be TRBD1 or TRBD2 (5 bases each). Trimming left V 5 bases short and J 6 bases short, with 10 bases between. The CDR3 is 13 residues long. The germline CDR1 and CDR2 sequences are MNHEY and SVGAGI. CDR3 sequence: CASSAQGPGELFF. For the CDR3, the DNA is TGTGCCAGCAGTGCCCAGGGACCCGGGGAGCTGTTTTTT.

The J gene is TRBJ2-1, the V gene TRBV9, with 7 bases matching TRBD1. The CDR3 has 15 residues. V dropped 3 bases and J dropped 5; count of bases not matched to a gene: 8. CDR1 is SGDLS and CDR2 is YYNGEE in the germline V gene. The DNA of the CDR3 is TGTGCCAGCAGCGGGGGGACAGACAGCAACAATGAGCAGTTCTTC. Protein: CASSGGTDSNNEQFF.

This clone was found once. The chain recombines TRBV19 with TRBJ1-4; D unresolved. The germline V and J ends were trimmed by 3 bases and 7 bases, with 15 bases remaining between them. This CDR3 contains 15 residues. Germline V CDR1 and CDR2: LNHDA, SQIVND (reference sequence). CDR3 DNA sequence: TGTGCCAGTAGTATTGTTGGGTTATGGAGTGAAAAACTGTTTTTT. Translating gives CASSIVGLWSEKLFF.

In its sample, this clone was seen once. The genes are TRBV11-1 and TRBJ2-5; 9 nucleotides match TRBD2. CDR3 length equals 17 residues. V shed 2 bases, J shed 2 bases, and the junction held 9 bases outside the gene matches. The germline V gene has CDR1 SGHAT and CDR2 FQDESV (reference sequence). CDR3 nucleotide sequence: TGTGCCAGCAGCTTATCCCCAGCGGGAGGATCTCAAGAGACCCAGTACTTC. Residues: CASSLSPAGGSQETQYF.